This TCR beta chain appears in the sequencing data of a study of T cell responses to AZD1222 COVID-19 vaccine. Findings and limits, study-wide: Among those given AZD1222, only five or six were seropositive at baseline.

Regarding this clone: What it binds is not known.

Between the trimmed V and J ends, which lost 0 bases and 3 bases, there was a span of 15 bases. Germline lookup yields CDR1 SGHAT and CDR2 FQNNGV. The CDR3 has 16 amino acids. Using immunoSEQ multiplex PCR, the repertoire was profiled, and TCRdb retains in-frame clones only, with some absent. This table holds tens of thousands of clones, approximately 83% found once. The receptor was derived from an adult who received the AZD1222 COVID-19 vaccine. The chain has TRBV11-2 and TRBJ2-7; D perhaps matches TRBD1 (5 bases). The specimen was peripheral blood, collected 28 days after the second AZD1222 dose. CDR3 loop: CASSLDVSGRVYEQYF. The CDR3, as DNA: TGTGCCAGCAGCTTAGACGTTTCGGGCAGGGTCTACGAGCAGTACTTC.